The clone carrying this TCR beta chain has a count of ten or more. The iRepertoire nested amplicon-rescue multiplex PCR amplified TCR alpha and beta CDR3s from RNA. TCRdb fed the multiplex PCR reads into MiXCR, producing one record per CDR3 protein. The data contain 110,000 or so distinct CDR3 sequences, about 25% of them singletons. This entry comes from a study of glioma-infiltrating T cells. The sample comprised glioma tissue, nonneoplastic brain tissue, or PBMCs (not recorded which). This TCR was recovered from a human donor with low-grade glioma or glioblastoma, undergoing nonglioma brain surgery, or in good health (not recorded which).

The CDR3 DNA follows: TGCGCCAGCAGCCAAGATATGATCGAGCAGTACTTC. It translates to CASSQDMIEQYF. This chain connects TRBV4-3 to TRBJ2-7; D not certain. V was clipped by 0 bases and J by 6 bases, with 6 bases between them. Germline V gene data show CDR1 as LGHNA and CDR2 as YSLEER. The CDR3 has 12 residues.